Listed below are T cell receptor beta chains from one sample, sequenced in a study of shared clonotypes between healthy human individuals. Sequencing was performed with immunoSEQ multiplex PCR; in TCRdb, only in-frame clones are kept and a portion is missing. The sample has 2.3 million or so clones, approximately 93% seen once. The sequenced sample consisted of naive CD4+ T cells from PBMCs. All receptors derive from a man aged 18-30 years in good health. Some clones in this sample may be carry-over from other donors' samples. Both conserved end residues are part of each CDR3. The D gene is left open where the match is weak. Rows give clone size only sometimes, using once, few, many, or a class for an expanded clone.

size	J	D	V	CDR3	DNA
-	TRBJ2-1	-	TRBV7-2	CASSTNSQVHEQFF	TGTGCCAGCAGCACAAATTCGCAGGTCCATGAGCAGTTCTTC
-	TRBJ2-3	TRBD1	TRBV28	CASSLRTGATDTQYF	TGTGCCAGCAGTTTACGGACAGGGGCCACAGATACGCAGTATTTT
-	TRBJ1-4	-	TRBV7-9	CASSPRGALFF	TGTGCCAGCAGCCCCCGAGGGGCACTGTTTTTT
-	TRBJ2-7	-	TRBV7-9	CASSFGGQPSYEQYF	TGTGCCAGCAGCTTCGGCGGCCAACCTTCCTACGAGCAGTACTTC
once	TRBJ1-2	TRBD1	TRBV7-2	CASRETGGVYGYTF	TGTGCCAGCAGAGAGACAGGGGGGGTCTATGGCTACACCTTC
-	TRBJ2-4	TRBD2	TRBV5-1	CASSSGLAKNIQYF	TGCGCCAGCAGCTCTGGACTAGCTAAAAACATTCAGTACTTC
-	TRBJ1-2	TRBD1	TRBV28	CASSIIRPDRENGYTF	TGTGCCAGCAGCATTATACGGCCCGACAGGGAGAATGGCTACACCTTC
-	TRBJ2-7	-	TRBV6-1	CASLSQPYEQYF	TGTGCCAGCCTCTCTCAGCCCTACGAGCAGTACTTC
-	TRBJ1-1	-	TRBV5-1	CASSFQGGTEAFF	TGCGCCAGCAGCTTCCAGGGAGGAACTGAAGCTTTCTTT
-	TRBJ2-2	TRBD1	TRBV5-1	CASSPGQEDTGELFF	TGCGCCAGCAGCCCGGGACAGGAAGACACCGGGGAGCTGTTTTTT
once	TRBJ1-6	TRBD1	TRBV5-8	CASSSGQGRNSPLHF	TGTGCCAGCAGCTCGGGACAGGGGAGGAATTCACCCCTCCACTTT
-	TRBJ1-2	-	TRBV6-1	CASSDFGNQYGYTF	TGTGCCAGCAGTGATTTCGGGAACCAGTATGGCTACACCTTC
-	TRBJ2-3	-	TRBV5-4	CASSPSVLSSTDTQYF	TGTGCCAGCAGCCCCTCAGTGCTATCTAGCACAGATACGCAGTATTTT
-	TRBJ2-5	TRBD1	TRBV18	CASHNRGQGETQYF	TGTGCCAGCCATAACAGGGGGCAGGGAGAGACCCAGTACTTC
few	TRBJ1-4	TRBD1	TRBV7-9	CASSPSTGLFEKLFF	TGTGCCAGCAGCCCGTCGACAGGGTTGTTTGAAAAACTGTTTTTT
-	TRBJ1-4	-	TRBV6-5	CASSYGGSSGEKLFF	TGTGCCAGCAGTTACGGCGGGTCGAGTGGGGAAAAACTGTTTTTT
-	TRBJ2-1	TRBD2	TRBV5-5	CASSPVLAGGNEQFF	TGTGCCAGCAGCCCAGTCCTAGCGGGAGGGAATGAGCAGTTCTTC
-	TRBJ2-7	TRBD1	TRBV4-1	CASSQDTGGTYEQYF	TGCGCCAGCAGCCAGGATACAGGGGGGACCTACGAGCAGTACTTC
-	TRBJ1-6	TRBD1	TRBV28	CASSLSGGWSPLHF	TGTGCCAGCAGTTTATCAGGGGGGTGGTCACCCCTCCACTTT
-	TRBJ2-7	-	TRBV5-4	CASSNKRVGAYEQYF	TGTGCCAGCAGCAACAAGCGGGTTGGGGCCTACGAGCAGTACTTC
-	TRBJ2-3	-	TRBV5-4	CASSFFRGRPSTDTQYF	TGTGCCAGCAGCTTCTTCCGGGGGAGGCCTAGCACAGATACGCAGTATTTT
-	TRBJ2-7	-	TRBV5-1	CASSQTTGIYEQYF	TGCGCCAGCAGCCAAACAACAGGGATCTACGAGCAGTACTTC
-	TRBJ1-5	-	TRBV4-1	CASSQIPLYSNQPQHF	TGCGCCAGCAGCCAAATCCCCTTATATAGCAATCAGCCCCAGCATTTT
-	TRBJ1-2	-	TRBV19	CASSGGPIEANYGYTF	TGTGCCAGTAGCGGGGGACCCATAGAAGCTAACTATGGCTACACCTTC
once	TRBJ2-3	TRBD2	TRBV7-9	CASSSRLAGGPSTDTQYF	TGTGCCAGCAGCTCCAGACTAGCGGGAGGGCCTTCGACAGATACGCAGTATTTT
-	TRBJ1-2	-	TRBV5-1	CASSLDLGPYGYTF	TGCGCCAGCAGCTTGGATTTAGGTCCTTATGGCTACACCTTC
-	TRBJ1-2	-	TRBV6-4	CASSRTGNYGYTF	TGTGCCAGCAGCCGAACAGGGAACTATGGCTACACCTTC
-	TRBJ2-7	-	TRBV29-1	CSVEIPATEEQYF	TGCAGCGTTGAAATACCGGCGACCGAGGAGCAGTACTTC
-	TRBJ1-2	-	TRBV7-3	CASSLGGTQANYGYTF	TGTGCCAGCAGCTTAGGGGGGACGCAGGCCAACTATGGCTACACCTTC
-	TRBJ2-2	TRBD2	TRBV4-3	CASSPIAGGHTGELFF	TGCGCCAGCAGCCCGATAGCGGGAGGGCACACCGGGGAGCTGTTTTTT
-	TRBJ2-1	TRBD2	TRBV11-1	CASSPRGGTSEHGVNEQFF	TGTGCCAGCAGCCCACGGGGTGGGACTAGCGAACACGGGGTCAATGAGCAGTTCTTC
-	TRBJ2-2	-	TRBV29-1	CSVDATGNTGELFF	TGCAGCGTTGACGCAACAGGGAACACCGGGGAGCTGTTTTTT
-	TRBJ2-5	-	TRBV6-5	CASSYRAYQETQYF	TGTGCCAGCAGTTATAGGGCGTATCAAGAGACCCAGTACTTC
-	TRBJ2-1	TRBD1	TRBV4-1	CASSQDRRTYNEQFF	TGCGCCAGCAGCCAGGACAGGCGTACCTACAATGAGCAGTTCTTC
-	TRBJ1-4	-	TRBV5-1	CASSLGQPTNEKLFF	TGCGCCAGCAGCTTGGGCCAGCCAACTAATGAAAAACTGTTTTTT
-	TRBJ2-3	TRBD2	TRBV7-2	CASSPQAGLAERGTQYF	TGTGCCAGCAGCCCCCAAGCGGGACTAGCAGAGAGAGGGACGCAGTATTTT